The rows below give T cell receptor beta chains drawn from one sample of a study of cytomegalovirus exposure and HLA in healthy donors. TCRdb's copy holds only in-frame clones and misses some; the assay was immunoSEQ multiplex PCR. Seen here are 150,000 to 200,000 clones, roughly 9.5% observed once, and the top ten hold over 1%. Material: PBMCs. Receptors were obtained from a woman between 25 and 40 years old in good health and CMV-seropositive. Both conserved end residues are part of each CDR3. Each record gives: V gene, J gene, D gene, CDR3 length, clone size, CDR3 DNA, CDR3 protein. The D gene is left open where the match is weak. Size is stated for part of the rows, as once, few or many counts, or as a class when the clone is expanded.

TRBV9	TRBJ2-7	TRBD2	15	NA	TGTGCCAGCAGCATCAGCGGGAGGGCCCACTACGAGCAGTACTTC	CASSISGRAHYEQYF
TRBV25-1	TRBJ2-2	TRBD1	15	NA	TGTGCCAGCAATCCAGGGGGAGAGAACACCGGGGAGCTGTTTTTT	CASNPGGENTGELFF
TRBV19	TRBJ2-7	NA	13	few	TGTGCCAGTAGTACAGGGGTTATATCCGAGCAGTACTTC	CASSTGVISEQYF
TRBV11-2	TRBJ2-5	NA	12	NA	TGTGCCAGCAGCTCCCTACAAGAGACCCAGTACTTC	CASSSLQETQYF
TRBV29-1	TRBJ1-3	NA	16	NA	TGCAGCGTTGAAGAGATCGAAGCCTTCCCTGGAAACACCATATATTTT	CSVEEIEAFPGNTIYF
TRBV2	TRBJ2-7	TRBD1	11	NA	TGTGCCAGGGCGACAGGGGGCGAGCAGTACTTC	CARATGGEQYF
TRBV2	TRBJ1-5	NA	15	NA	TGTGCCAGCAGTGAAACGAACTATAGCAATCAGCCCCAGCATTTT	CASSETNYSNQPQHF
TRBV7-9	TRBJ1-4	NA	15	NA	TGTGCCAGCAGCCCGCCGGAGGGGCGTCATGAAAAACTGTTTTTT	CASSPPEGRHEKLFF
TRBV4-2	TRBJ2-4	TRBD2	21	few	TGTGCCAGCAGCCAAGGGGGGAGGGGTCAGCTTTTTTTTCTAGCCAAAAACATTCAGTACTTC	CASSQGGRGQLFFLAKNIQYF
TRBV6-5	TRBJ2-3	NA	14	NA	TGTGCCAGCAGTAAGAGGATGGGCACAGATACGCAGTATTTT	CASSKRMGTDTQYF
TRBV7-9	TRBJ1-2	NA	13	NA	TGTGCCAGCAGCTTAAGCCCCCTCGATGGCTACACCTTC	CASSLSPLDGYTF
TRBV19	TRBJ1-4	TRBD1	18	NA	TGTGCCAGTAGACCGGGACAGGGGGCGGTGGCAACTAATGAAAAACTGTTTTTT	CASRPGQGAVATNEKLFF
TRBV10-2	TRBJ1-1	NA	15	NA	TGCGCCAGCAGTGACCCAGGAGGGATTAACACTGAAGCTTTCTTT	CASSDPGGINTEAFF
TRBV6-6	TRBJ2-7	NA	14	few	TGTGCCAGCAGTTACTCTTCCGGGGCCTACGAGCAGTACTTC	CASSYSSGAYEQYF
TRBV7-2	TRBJ1-5	TRBD1	15	few	TGTGCCAGCAGCTTAAGGACAGGGGGAAATCAGCCCCAGCATTTT	CASSLRTGGNQPQHF
TRBV5-1	TRBJ2-6	NA	19	few	TGCGCCAGCAGCTTGGGACGGGGATCGCTGAGCTCTGGGGCCAACGTCCTGACTTTC	CASSLGRGSLSSGANVLTF
TRBV19	TRBJ2-1	TRBD2	13	once	TGTGCCAGTAGTATAACTAGCGGGGCCCTGCAGTTCTTC	CASSITSGALQFF